Reported below is one T cell receptor (beta chain). Its antigen remains unknown. Scientists made TCR beta libraries using quantitative 5'-RACE with molecular barcodes. One entry per CDR3 protein, called by TCRdb with MiXCR from the 5' RACE reads. The sample has a few hundred thousand distinct CDR3 sequences, roughly 13% seen once. This sample stems from a study of CD8 T cells in ankylosing spondylitis. CDR1 is LGHDT, CDR2 YNNKEL, per germline (reference sequence). With 2 bases removed from V and 1 base from J, the gap between germline ends came to 14 bases. This CDR3 spans 16 amino acids. Findings and limits, study-wide: Some motif variants were previously reported in reactive arthritis synovial fluid and blood. Relatively scarce in peripheral blood, disease-linked clones were CD8+. The clones that were linked to disease were reported to be significantly enriched in matched synovial fluid samples from ankylosing spondylitis patients. Apparently characteristic of ankylosing spondylitis blood was a TCR beta motif (about eight highly homologous variants).

The chain combines TRBV3-1 with TRBJ1-1, with a tentative D call TRBD1 (5 bases). Sequenced input: blood, either unsorted or a sorted T cell fraction (not recorded which). This clonotype was sampled from a male donor with ankylosing spondylitis. The CDR3 bases are TGTGCCAGCAGCCAATTTAGTCAGGGACCGAACACTGAAGCTTTCTTT. Encoded protein: CASSQFSQGPNTEAFF.